These 27 T cell receptor beta chains were all obtained from the same sample, sequenced in a study of HIV-infected children after antiretroviral therapy interruption. Treatment specified: PENTA 11 planned treatment interruption arm or continuous ART arm. The TCR library was built from RNA with a 3' RACE protocol and unique molecular identifiers. TCRdb itself ran the 3' RACE reads through MiXCR, one entry per CDR3 protein. The sample consists of 90,000 or so distinct CDR3 sequences, 6% to 8.5% of them appearing once. This specimen was CD45RA+ CD4+ T cells from PBMCs, pooled from several time points, taken from a donor given antiretroviral therapy, either interrupted or continuous. Subset of the sample: naive CD4+ CD45RA+ CD45RO- T cells. These receptor sequences come from a pool of human donors with HIV.

In its sample, this clonotype was seen a few times. The V and J genes are TRBV5-8 and TRBJ1-1; 7 nucleotides line up with TRBD1. Germline CDR1 is SGHTS and CDR2 is YDEGEE. Losses at the gene ends were 3 bases for V and 4 bases for J; bases not matched to a gene: 9. The CDR3 loop spans 15 amino acids. CDR3 sequence reads: CASSSEQGLATEAFF. CDR3 sequence (DNA): TGTGCCAGCAGCTCCGAACAGGGGCTCGCCACTGAAGCTTTCTTT.

In its sample, this clonotype was seen many times. This chain connects TRBV4-1 to TRBJ2-5; D remains unclear. Deletions cut 3 bases from V and 5 bases from J, with 19 bases between. The germline V gene encodes CDR1 MGHRA and CDR2 YSYEKL. This CDR3 is 16 amino acids long. The CDR3 bases are TGCGCCAGCAGCCAGCCTGCATCCTACCTGGGGGAGACCCAGTACTTC. Amino acid sequence: CASSQPASYLGETQYF.

This clonotype was observed at least ten times. The rearrangement links TRBV25-1 to TRBJ2-3; perhaps TRBD1 as D (5 bases). Per the germline V gene, CDR1 is MGHDK and CDR2 is SYGVNS. The length of the CDR3 is 14 residues. The V end was cut by 5 bases, the J end by 2 bases, with 11 bases between. CDR3 amino acids: CASSTGINTDTQYF. DNA for the CDR3: TGTGCCAGCAGTACAGGAATAAACACAGATACGCAGTATTTT.

The CDR3: CATSARLAGGFRYGEQFF. CDR3 nucleotides: TGTGCCACCAGTGCCCGACTAGCGGGAGGTTTCCGGTACGGTGAGCAGTTCTTC. V gene TRBV24-1 combines with J gene TRBJ2-1; TRBD2 matches 13 bases. J lost 9 bases, V lost 5 bases, and 15 bases had no gene match. In germline, CDR1 is KGHDR, CDR2 SFDVKD. The CDR3 spans 18 residues.

This clonotype was seen at least ten times. The V call is TRBV19, the J call TRBJ2-3; TRBD2 aligns across 10 bases. Trimming took 2 bases from V and 6 from J; bases not matched to a gene: 8. From germline, CDR1 is LNHDA and CDR2 SQIVND (reference sequence). This CDR3 has 16 residues. In DNA form, the CDR3 reads TGTGCCAGTAGTATACTGAGCGGGAGGGCCCCCGATACGCAGTATTTT. This codes for CASSILSGRAPDTQYF.

This clonotype was observed many times. The V and J genes are TRBV25-1 and TRBJ2-5; no definite D call. CDR3 size: 15 residues. V was clipped by 7 bases and J by 0 bases, with 15 bases between them. Germline V gene sequence: CDR1 MGHDK, CDR2 SYGVNS. CDR3 sequence: CASTTSERYQETQYF. Written as DNA, the CDR3 is TGTGCCAGCACCACATCCGAGAGGTACCAAGAGACCCAGTACTTC.

This clonotype was picked up a small number of times. This chain joins TRBV3-1 and TRBJ2-1; TRBD2 is a possible D gene (5 bases). Trimming took off 6 bases at V and 5 bases at J, with 14 bases between the two ends. The CDR3 consists of 14 residues. Germline assignment: CDR1 LGHDT and CDR2 YNNKEL (reference sequence). The CDR3 is CASRITRAHNEQFF. The DNA for the CDR3 is TGTGCCAGCAGGATCACTAGAGCCCACAATGAGCAGTTCTTC.

This clonotype has a count of ten or more. V usage is TRBV12-3 or TRBV12-4 and J usage is TRBJ1-5, with D possibly being TRBD1 (6 bases). The CDR3 runs to 13 residues. The ends were cut back, 2 bases at V and 9 bases at J, with 11 bases in the middle. CDR3 protein: CASSLLGGRPQHF. The CDR3 nucleotides are TGTGCCAGCAGTTTATTGGGGGGCAGGCCCCAGCATTTT.

This clonotype is deemed medium-sized (0.01 to 0.1%). The junction shows a germline mismatch at one end, possibly a read error. This chain connects TRBV19 to TRBJ1-6; D is perhaps TRBD1 (6 bases). Germline CDR1 is LNHDA and CDR2 is SQIVND (reference sequence). The CDR3 contains 14 residues. For the CDR3, the DNA is TGTGCCAGCAGTAGGGACAACTATAATTCGCCCCTCTACTTT. Residues: CASSRDNYNSPLYF.

This clonotype was detected ten times or more. This chain links TRBV20-1 with TRBJ2-1, with D uncertain. The germline gives CDR1 DFQATT, CDR2 SNEGSKA (reference sequence). The CDR3 sequence is 11 residues long. Between the trimmed V and J ends, which lost 2 bases and 3 bases, there was a span of 2 bases. The DNA of the CDR3 is TGCAGTGCTAGATTCTACAATGAGCAGTTCTTC. The encoded protein is CSARFYNEQFF.

This clonotype showed up many times. The genes are TRBV7-2 and TRBJ1-5; unclear D gene. This CDR3 is 14 amino acids long. V lost 1 base and J 0 bases, leaving 4 bases between the germline ends. CDR1 and CDR2 from the germline V gene are SGHTA and FQGNSA. The CDR3 here is CASSLGLSNQPQHF. CDR3 sequence (DNA): TGTGCCAGCAGCTTAGGCCTTAGCAATCAGCCCCAGCATTTT.

The table lists this clonotype with many counts. The chain is built from TRBV6-5 and TRBJ2-3, with 9 bases that match TRBD2. This CDR3 is 16 amino acids long. The germline V gene encodes CDR1 MNHEY and CDR2 SVGAGI. V gave up 2 bases and J gave up 3 bases; unmatched junction bases: 6. CDR3 bases: TGTGCCAGCAGTTACAACCGGGCGGGGGGGACAGATACGCAGTATTTT. Protein: CASSYNRAGGTDTQYF.

V usage is TRBV5-4 and J usage is TRBJ1-2; TRBD1 aligns across 9 bases. CDR1 SGHNT and CDR2 YYREEE come from the germline V gene (reference sequence). This CDR3 has 19 residues. Germline trimming cut 2 bases from V and 2 bases from J; bases unmatched to any gene: 16. The CDR3 nucleotides are TGTGCCAGCAGCTTCTTAAGTTACAGGGGGCGTTTGCAAAACTATGGCTACACCTTC. It codes for CASSFLSYRGRLQNYGYTF.

This clonotype occurred many times. At one boundary the junction diverges from the germline segment, which might be a read error. The chain employs TRBV5-5 and TRBJ2-1, with D hard to call. The V gene's germline CDR1 is SGHKS and CDR2 YYEKEE (reference sequence). This CDR3 is 13 amino acids long. The CDR3 sequence is CASSSTPSSEQFF. As DNA, the CDR3 is TGCGCCAGCAGCTCCACACCAAGCAGTGAGCAGTTCTTC.

The rearrangement joins TRBV30 to TRBJ2-1; TRBD2 might be the D (5 bases). The V gene's germline CDR1 is GTSNPN and CDR2 SVGIG (reference sequence). The CDR3 extends over 16 amino acids. Trimming cost V 1 base and J 9 bases, with 22 bases left between them. CDR3 loop: CAWSGPSSWDTSEQFF. CDR3 sequence (DNA): TGTGCCTGGAGTGGCCCCTCTAGCTGGGATACAAGTGAGCAGTTCTTC.

Only a few counts were recorded for this clonotype. The rearrangement joins TRBV29-1 to TRBJ2-5; TRBD1 matches at 10 bases. This CDR3 contains 15 residues. CDR1 and CDR2 (germline): SQVTM, ANQGSEA. V was clipped by 6 bases and J by 0 bases; unmatched bases: 7. The CDR3 is CSVGLTGGHQETQYF. CDR3 bases: TGCAGCGTCGGTTTGACAGGGGGCCACCAAGAGACCCAGTACTTC.

The V call is TRBV18, the J call TRBJ2-5; maybe TRBD2 (5 bases). The V gene's germline CDR1 is KGHSH and CDR2 LQKENI. The CDR3 spans 13 residues. The ends were cut back, 6 bases at V and 1 base at J, with 9 bases in the middle. The chain's CDR3 is CASSPGIQETQYF. The CDR3 DNA follows: TGTGCCAGCTCCCCGGGGATCCAAGAGACCCAGTACTTC.

This clonotype was seen many times. V is TRBV6-1 and J is TRBJ1-1, with no clear D. The germline V and J ends were trimmed by 8 bases and 7 bases, with 14 bases remaining between them. Germline V gene data show CDR1 as MNHNS and CDR2 as SASEGT. The CDR3 is 12 amino acids. CDR3 amino acids: CASRLSSYEAFF. As DNA, the CDR3 is TGTGCCAGCCGCCTCTCTTCTTATGAAGCTTTCTTT.

This clonotype was seen repeatedly, ten times or more. The chain couples TRBV4-2 to TRBJ2-7, with D possibly TRBD2 on 5 matching bases. V was clipped by 1 base and J by 6 bases, with 10 bases between them. CDR1 LGHNA and CDR2 YNFKEQ come from the germline V gene. This CDR3 spans 13 amino acids. Here the CDR3 reads CASSQGPRGEQYF. The DNA for the CDR3 is TGTGCCAGCAGCCAAGGACCCCGGGGCGAGCAGTACTTC.

In nucleotides, the CDR3 is TGTGCCAGCGGGGGGACAGGGTTCGGTGGAGGTACTGAAGCTTTCTTT. Translated: CASGGTGFGGGTEAFF. The chain couples TRBV6-5 to TRBJ1-1; 9 bases agree with TRBD1. Unmatched junction bases numbered 15, after V lost 8 bases and J lost 5 bases. The CDR3 is made up of 16 amino acids. Germline V lookup: CDR1 MNHEY, CDR2 SVGAGI.

A word on this clonotype: Given a much more abundant clone one base away, this may be a read error. V usage is TRBV19 and J usage is TRBJ1-6; D gene ambiguous. Germline V lookup: CDR1 LNHDA, CDR2 SQIVND (reference sequence). This CDR3 has 12 residues. CDR3 protein: CASSTRNSPIHF. The CDR3 DNA sequence: TGTGCCAGTAGTACCCGGAATTCACCCATCCACTTT.

The table lists this clonotype with many counts. The V call is TRBV19, the J call TRBJ2-2; D is uncertain. The CDR3 sequence is 12 residues long. Germline assignment: CDR1 LNHDA and CDR2 SQIVND (reference sequence). V lost 5 bases and J lost 6, with 7 bases in between. CDR3 residues: CASSPGSGELFF. CDR3 in DNA: TGTGCCAGTAGTCCAGGATCCGGGGAGCTGTTTTTT.

Points on this clonotype: A read error may account for a junction end that differs from germline. This rearrangement joins TRBV12-3 or TRBV12-4 to TRBJ1-2; tentative D call: TRBD1 (6 bases). This CDR3 region has 12 residues. CDR3 in amino acids: CANSFRGGGYTF. CDR3 DNA sequence: TGTGCCAACAGTTTCAGGGGAGGAGGCTACACCTTC.

The chain has TRBV7-2 and TRBJ1-5; weak D call: TRBD1 (5 bases). In germline, CDR1 is SGHTA, CDR2 FQGNSA. The CDR3 sequence is 16 residues long. The V gene lost 3 bases and the J gene lost 4 bases, with 16 bases spanning the gap. For the CDR3, the DNA is TGTGCCAGCAGCTTGTCAGGGCCAAACCTGAATCAGCCCCAGCATTTT. Its protein is CASSLSGPNLNQPQHF. Together with reference TRBV7-2 and TRBJ1-5, the CDR3 gives the full variable domain: GAGVSQSPSNKVTEKGKDVELRCDPISGHTALYWYRQSLGQGLEFLIYFQGNSAPDKSGLPSDRFSAERTGGSVSTLTIQRTQQEDSAVYLCASSLSGPNLNQPQHFGDGTRLSIL.

This clonotype was seen repeatedly, ten times or more. The DNA of the CDR3 is TGCAGCGTTATTGGACGGAACTCCTACGAGCAGTACTTC. It specifies CSVIGRNSYEQYF. This chain links TRBV29-1 with TRBJ2-7; D gene uncertain. The V gene lost 5 bases and the J gene lost 0 bases, with 11 bases spanning the gap. The CDR3 consists of 13 residues. Germline V gene sequence: CDR1 SQVTM, CDR2 ANQGSEA.

This clonotype was counted ten times or more. The CDR3 nucleotides read TGTGCCACCAGCACCGAATATGAGCAGTTCTTC. This sequence encodes CATSTEYEQFF. This chain uses TRBV15 with TRBJ2-1, with unresolved D. The V end was cut by 4 bases, the J end by 8 bases, with 6 bases between. The CDR3 has 11 residues. Germline CDR1 LNHNV, CDR2 YYDKDF (reference sequence). The variable domain in full, completed from reference TRBV15 and TRBJ2-1, reads DAMVIQNPRYQVTQFGKPVTLSCSQTLNHNVMYWYQQKSSQAPKLLFHYYDKDFNNEADTPDNFQSRRPNTSFCFLDIRSPGLGDTAMYLCATSTEYEQFFGPGTRLTVL.

The chain is built from TRBV19 and TRBJ1-2; TRBD1 aligns across 7 bases. Germline V gene sequence: CDR1 LNHDA, CDR2 SQIVND (reference sequence). Germline trimming cut 5 bases from V and 2 bases from J; bases unmatched to any gene: 8. The CDR3 extends over 15 amino acids. Written as DNA, the CDR3 is TGTGCCAGTAGTCAAAAAACAGGGGCCAACTATGGCTACACCTTC. This encodes CASSQKTGANYGYTF.